This T cell receptor beta chain was obtained from a study of post-analysis software for immune sequencing data. Study-level background: There were relapsing-remitting, secondary progressive and progressive-relapsing multiple sclerosis among the disease courses included. Study-wide points: F-measure co-clustering was strong for batch-matched samples. Several TRBV segments, TRBV5-6, TRBV5-1 and TRBV20-1 among them, were found more frequent in patients than controls.

This clonotype showed up many times. The antigen is unknown. The CDR3 length is 13 residues. Germline V gene data show CDR1 as SEHNR and CDR2 as FQNEAQ (reference sequence). V lost 6 bases and J lost 8; bases outside the gene matches: 7. cDNA libraries for TCR beta contained unique molecular identifiers. Each batch of about 0.9 to 10 million T cells produced approximately 470,000 cDNA molecules. TCRdb analysed the PCR reads with MiXCR anew, one entry per CDR3 protein. The sample lists about 200,000 distinct CDR3 sequences, 29% occurring once. This chain connects TRBV7-9 to TRBJ2-1; 7 bases agree with TRBD1. Sequenced: blood. This receptor was taken from a girl aged 2 to 17 with multiple sclerosis. The CDR3 spells CASRDRIFDEQFF. DNA of the CDR3: TGTGCCAGCAGGGACAGGATATTTGATGAGCAGTTCTTC.